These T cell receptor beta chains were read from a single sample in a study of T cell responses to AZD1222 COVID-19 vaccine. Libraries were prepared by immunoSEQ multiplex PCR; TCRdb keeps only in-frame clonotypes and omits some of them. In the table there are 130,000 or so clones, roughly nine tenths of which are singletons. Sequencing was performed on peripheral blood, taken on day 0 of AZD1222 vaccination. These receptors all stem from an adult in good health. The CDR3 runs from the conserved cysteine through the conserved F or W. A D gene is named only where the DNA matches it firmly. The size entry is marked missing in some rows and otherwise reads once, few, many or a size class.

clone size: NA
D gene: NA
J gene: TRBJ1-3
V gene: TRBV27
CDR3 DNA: TGTGCCAGCAGCCAACGCCCGCCGTACTCTGGAAACACCATATATTTT
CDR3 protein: CASSQRPPYSGNTIYF

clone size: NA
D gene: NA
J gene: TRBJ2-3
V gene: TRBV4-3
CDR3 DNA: TGCGCCAGCAGCCCCACTAGCACAGATACGCAGTATTTT
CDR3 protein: CASSPTSTDTQYF

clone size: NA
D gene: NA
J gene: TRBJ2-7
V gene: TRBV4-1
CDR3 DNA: TGCGCCAGCAGACTGACAGGACTCTCCTACGAGCAGTACTTC
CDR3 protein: CASRLTGLSYEQYF

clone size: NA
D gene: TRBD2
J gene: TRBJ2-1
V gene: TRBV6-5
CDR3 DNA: TGTGCCAGCAGTTTGGGACTAGCGGGAGGGCGTGAGCAGTTCTTC
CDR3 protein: CASSLGLAGGREQFF

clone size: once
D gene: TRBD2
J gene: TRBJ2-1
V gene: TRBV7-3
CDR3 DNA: TGTGCCAGCAGCTCCTTGGGCAGACTAGCGGGAGTGGGTGCTCGTGATGAGCAGTTCTTC
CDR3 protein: CASSSLGRLAGVGARDEQFF

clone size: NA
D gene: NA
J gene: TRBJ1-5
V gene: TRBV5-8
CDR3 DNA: TGTGCCAGCAGTAGGTTAGAAGCCGATCAGCCCCAGCATTTT
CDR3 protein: CASSRLEADQPQHF

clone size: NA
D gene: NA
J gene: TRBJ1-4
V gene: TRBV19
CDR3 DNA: TGTGCCAGTAGCGAAAGGGCAACTAATGAAAAACTGTTTTTT
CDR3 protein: CASSERATNEKLFF

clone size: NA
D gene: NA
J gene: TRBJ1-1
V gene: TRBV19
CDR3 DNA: TGTGCCAGTAGTATAGGTCCGGGGCAAGCTTTCTTT
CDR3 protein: CASSIGPGQAFF

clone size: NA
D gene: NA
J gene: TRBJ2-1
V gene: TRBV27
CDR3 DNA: TGTGCCAGCAGTGTTAAATTGGGGGGTGAGCAGTTCTTC
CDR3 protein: CASSVKLGGEQFF

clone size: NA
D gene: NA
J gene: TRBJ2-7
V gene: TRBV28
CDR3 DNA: TGTGCCAGCAGGGGAGCAGGGGAAGCCTCCTACGAGCAGTACTTC
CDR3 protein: CASRGAGEASYEQYF

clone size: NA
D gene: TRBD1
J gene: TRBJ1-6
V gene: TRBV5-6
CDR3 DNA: TGTGCCAGCACCCACAGGGGGCCCAATTCACCCCTCCACTTT
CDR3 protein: CASTHRGPNSPLHF

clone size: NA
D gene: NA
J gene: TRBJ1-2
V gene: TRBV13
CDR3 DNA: TGTGCCAGCAGCTTCGGGGAGCGAAAACAGGGCCAAAAGAAGGGCTACACCTTC
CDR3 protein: CASSFGERKQGQKKGYTF

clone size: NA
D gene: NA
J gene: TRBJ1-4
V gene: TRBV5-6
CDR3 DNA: TGTGCCAGCAGCTTGTCCCCAGGGGCAACTAATGAAAAACTGTTTTTT
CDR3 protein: CASSLSPGATNEKLFF

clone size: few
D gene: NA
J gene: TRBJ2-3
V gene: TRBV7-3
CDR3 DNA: TGTGCCAGCAGCTCCCCCATGACTGGAGATACGCAGTATTTT
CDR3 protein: CASSSPMTGDTQYF

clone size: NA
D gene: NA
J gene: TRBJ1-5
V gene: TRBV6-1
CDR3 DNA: TGTGCCAGCAGTGAGGACAGACAACTCAATCAGCCCCAGCATTTT
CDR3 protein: CASSEDRQLNQPQHF

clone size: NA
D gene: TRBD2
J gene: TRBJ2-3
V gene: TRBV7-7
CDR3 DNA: TGTGCTAGCAGCTTATCGGGAGGCACGCAGTATTTT
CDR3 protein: CASSLSGGTQYF

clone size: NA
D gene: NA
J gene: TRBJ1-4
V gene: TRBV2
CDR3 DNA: TGTGCCAGCAGTGTATCGGGAGAAAAACTGTTTTTT
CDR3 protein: CASSVSGEKLFF

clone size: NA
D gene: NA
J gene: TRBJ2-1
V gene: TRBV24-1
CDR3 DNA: TGTGCCACCAGTGGAACCCGGGGTTACAATGAGCAGTTCTTC
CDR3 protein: CATSGTRGYNEQFF

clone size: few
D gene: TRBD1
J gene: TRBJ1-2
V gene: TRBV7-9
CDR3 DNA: TGTGCCAGCAGCTCAGGGGGCGACTATGGCTACACCTTC
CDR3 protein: CASSSGGDYGYTF

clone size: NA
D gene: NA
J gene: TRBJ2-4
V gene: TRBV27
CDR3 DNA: TGTGCCAGCCGAGAGGGGGGTAGGAACATTCAGTACTTC
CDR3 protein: CASREGGRNIQYF

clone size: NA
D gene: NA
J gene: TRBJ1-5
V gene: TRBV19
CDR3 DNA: TGTGCCAGTAGTGTAACGGTAATTCAGCCCCAGCATTTT
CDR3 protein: CASSVTVIQPQHF

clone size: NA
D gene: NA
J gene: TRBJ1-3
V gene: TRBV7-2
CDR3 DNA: TGTGCCAGCAGCTTATCTACGGGCTTTGGAAACACCATATATTTT
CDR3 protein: CASSLSTGFGNTIYF

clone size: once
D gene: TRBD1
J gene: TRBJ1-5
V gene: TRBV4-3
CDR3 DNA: TGCGCCAGCAGCCCCCACCCCCCCGGGACAGGGGCTCGAGGGCAGCCCCAGCATTTT
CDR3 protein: CASSPHPPGTGARGQPQHF

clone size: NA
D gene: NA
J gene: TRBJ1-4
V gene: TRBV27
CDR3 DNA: TGTGCCAGCAGTTTATTAGGGCAGGGACCTGAAAAACTGTTTTTT
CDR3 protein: CASSLLGQGPEKLFF

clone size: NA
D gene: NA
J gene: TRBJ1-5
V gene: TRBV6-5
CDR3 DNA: TGTGCCAGCAGTTACACGGACGGTTTCGATCAGCCCCAGCATTTT
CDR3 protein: CASSYTDGFDQPQHF

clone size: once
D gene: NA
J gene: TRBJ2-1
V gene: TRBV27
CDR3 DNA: TGTGCCAGCAGCTTCCAAGGGAGTGAGCAGTTCTTC
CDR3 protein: CASSFQGSEQFF

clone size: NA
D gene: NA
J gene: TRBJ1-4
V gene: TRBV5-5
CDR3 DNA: TGTGCCAGCAGCCCCTGGGGGAGTGAAAAACTGTTTTTT
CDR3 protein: CASSPWGSEKLFF

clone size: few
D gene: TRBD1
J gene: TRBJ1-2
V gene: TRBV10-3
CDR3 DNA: TGTGCCATCATGGTGGGACAGGGATCGGGCTACACCTTC
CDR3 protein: CAIMVGQGSGYTF

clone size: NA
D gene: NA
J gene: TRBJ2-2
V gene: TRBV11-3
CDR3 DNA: TGTGCCAGCAGGCCTGCTTTGGGGCGGGAGAACACCGGGGAGCTGTTTTTT
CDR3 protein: CASRPALGRENTGELFF

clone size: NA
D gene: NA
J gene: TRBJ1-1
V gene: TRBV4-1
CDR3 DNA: TGCGCCAGCAGCATACGCCCCATCGCAGGAGTGAACACTGAAGCTTTCTTT
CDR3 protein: CASSIRPIAGVNTEAFF

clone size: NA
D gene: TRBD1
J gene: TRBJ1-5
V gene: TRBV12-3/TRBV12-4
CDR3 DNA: TGTGCCAGCAGAGGGACAGGGCATCAGCCCCAGCATTTT
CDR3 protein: CASRGTGHQPQHF

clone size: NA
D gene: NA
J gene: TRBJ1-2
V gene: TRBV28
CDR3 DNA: TGTGCCAGCACCCTCCGGAGGGAGGATGGCTACACCTTC
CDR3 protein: CASTLRREDGYTF

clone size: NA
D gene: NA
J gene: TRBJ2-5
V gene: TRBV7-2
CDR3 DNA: TGTGCCAGCAGCCTCCAGCCGCGAGAGACCCAGTACTTC
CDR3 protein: CASSLQPRETQYF

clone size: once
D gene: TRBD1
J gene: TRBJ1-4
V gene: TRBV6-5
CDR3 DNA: TGTGCCAGCAGTAACCGGGACAGGGGCGAAAAACTGTTTTTT
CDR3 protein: CASSNRDRGEKLFF

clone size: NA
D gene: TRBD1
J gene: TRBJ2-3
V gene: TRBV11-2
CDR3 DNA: TGTGCCAGCAGCTTAGGCCACCGGGACAGGAGCCAGCTCACAGATACGCAGTATTTT
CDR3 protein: CASSLGHRDRSQLTDTQYF

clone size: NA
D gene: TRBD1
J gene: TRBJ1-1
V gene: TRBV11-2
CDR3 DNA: TGTGCCAGCAGGGGACAGCCCAACACTGAAGCTTTCTTT
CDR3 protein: CASRGQPNTEAFF

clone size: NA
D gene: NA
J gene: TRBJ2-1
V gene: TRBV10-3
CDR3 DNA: TGTGCCATCAGTGACCGGCAGGGCGAGGATGAGCAGTTCTTC
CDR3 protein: CAISDRQGEDEQFF

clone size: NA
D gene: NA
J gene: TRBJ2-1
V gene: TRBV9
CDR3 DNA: TGTGCCAGCAGCGTAGTGGGGAGGAACAATGAGCAGTTCTTC
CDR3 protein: CASSVVGRNNEQFF

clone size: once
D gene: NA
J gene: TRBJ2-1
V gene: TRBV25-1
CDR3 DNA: TGTGCCAGCCGCCGGGCCGGTAGTTACAATGAGCAGTTCTTC
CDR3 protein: CASRRAGSYNEQFF

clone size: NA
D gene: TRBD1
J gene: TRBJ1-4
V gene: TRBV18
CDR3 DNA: TGTGCCAGCTCACCGAGCCAGGGACAGGGTGCAACTAATGAAAAACTGTTTTTT
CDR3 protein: CASSPSQGQGATNEKLFF

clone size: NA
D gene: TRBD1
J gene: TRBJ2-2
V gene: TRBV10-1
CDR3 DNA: TGCGCCAGCGGGCCCGGGACAGGGCACACCGGGGAGCTGTTTTTT
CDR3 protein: CASGPGTGHTGELFF

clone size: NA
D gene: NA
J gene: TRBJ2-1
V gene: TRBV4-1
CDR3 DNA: TGCGCCAGCAGCCAAGAAGGGCTACCCTCCTACAATGAGCAGTTCTTC
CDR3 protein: CASSQEGLPSYNEQFF

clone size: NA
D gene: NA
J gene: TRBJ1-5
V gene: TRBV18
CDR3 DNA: TGTGCCAGCTCTCTCGGGGGGGTTCAGCCCCAGCATTTT
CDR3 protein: CASSLGGVQPQHF

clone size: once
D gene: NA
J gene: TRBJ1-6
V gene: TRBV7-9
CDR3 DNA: TGTGCCAGCAGCCCTGCGGGGAACTCACCCCTCCACTTT
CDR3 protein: CASSPAGNSPLHF

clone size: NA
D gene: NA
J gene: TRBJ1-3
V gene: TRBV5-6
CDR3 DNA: TGTGCCAGCAGCTTGGGAGTGGCCTCTGGAAACACCATATATTTT
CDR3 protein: CASSLGVASGNTIYF

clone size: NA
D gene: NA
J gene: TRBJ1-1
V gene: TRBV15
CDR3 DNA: TGTGCCACCAGCAGAGATAGGGCCAACACTGAAGCTTTCTTT
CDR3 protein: CATSRDRANTEAFF

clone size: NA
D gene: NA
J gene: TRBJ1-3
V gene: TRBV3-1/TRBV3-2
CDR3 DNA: TGTGCCAGCAGCGACGGCGCAGGGTTTGGAAACACCATATATTTT
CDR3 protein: CASSDGAGFGNTIYF

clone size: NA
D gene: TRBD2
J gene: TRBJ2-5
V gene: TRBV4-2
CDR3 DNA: TGTGCCAGCAGCCAAGAGCGGGGGGGCCAAGAGACCCAGTACTTC
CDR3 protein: CASSQERGGQETQYF

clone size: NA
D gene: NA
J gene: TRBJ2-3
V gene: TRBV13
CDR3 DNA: TGTGCCAGCAGCTTAGCAGGGATTGCGGATACGCAGTATTTT
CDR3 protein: CASSLAGIADTQYF

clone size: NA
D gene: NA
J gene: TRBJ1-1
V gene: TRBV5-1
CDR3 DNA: TGCGCCAGCAGCTTACTAGGCACAGGGCGCCAAGGAGCTTTCTTT
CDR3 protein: CASSLLGTGRQGAFF

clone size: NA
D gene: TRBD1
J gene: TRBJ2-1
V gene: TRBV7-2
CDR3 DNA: TGTGCCAGCAGCTTAGAGGGACAGTTTTACAATGAGCAGTTCTTC
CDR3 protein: CASSLEGQFYNEQFF